This T cell receptor (beta chain) comes out of a study of blood T cell repertoires in COVID-19. Germline V CDR1 and CDR2: SEHNR, FQNEAQ (reference sequence). V was pared by 1 base and J by 5 bases, with 14 bases between. The CDR3 runs 15 residues. Sequencing was performed with immunoSEQ multiplex PCR; in TCRdb, only in-frame clones are kept and a portion is missing. Seen here are more than 95,000 clones, about 90% observed once, and the top ten hold more than 5.5%. In its sample, this clone was seen once. The chain links TRBV7-9 to TRBJ1-2; D gene ambiguous. The clonotype originates from a human donor in a cohort sampled during active COVID-19. The sample consisted of peripheral blood. The CDR3 region has the DNA TGTGCCAGCAGCTTAGGGGAGGGCAGTATATATGGCTACACCTTC. Translating gives CASSLGEGSIYGYTF.